Following are 4 T cell receptor beta chains from one sample sequenced in a study of Tregs in tolerant kidney transplant recipients (dated by TCRdb to the late 2010s). Sample time point, as interpreted from the label and publication: blood sample drawn before combined kidney and bone marrow transplant. Library preparation used the immunoSEQ multiplex PCR assay. TCRdb carries this immuneACCESS record with in-frame sequences only. Its versions omit some clonotypes, under half of them owing to an unresolved V gene in the studies checked, with the rest unexplained. For this sample, the table gives 45,000 to 55,000 clones. The biggest ten clones account for roughly 0.8% of the sample. The source material was CD4+ T cells from blood, sampled before the transplant. These receptor sequences come from a human donor who received a combined kidney and bone marrow transplant.

In regard to this clone: The CDR3 goes on 3 residues after the read ends, and that part is filled in from the germline J gene. Other nucleotide sequences in the sample specify the same CDR3. J is TRBJ1-1 and V is TRBV2; D is ambiguous. Per the germline V gene, CDR1 is SNHLY and CDR2 is FYNNEI. The CDR3 has 11 residues. This CDR3 is CASSERTEAFF. The CDR3 DNA, read in part, is TGTGCCAGCAGTGAAAGAACAGAA.

Points on this clone: The CDR3 goes on 3 residues after the read ends, and that part is filled in from the germline J gene. The chain has TRBV7-2 and TRBJ1-5, with TRBD1 matching over 7 bases. The CDR3 length is 15 residues. The V gene end was trimmed by 0 bases and the J gene end by 3 bases; junction bases not matched to a gene: 2. In germline, CDR1 is SGHTA, CDR2 FQGNSA. CDR3 amino acids: CASSLATGNNQPQHF. Incomplete CDR3 DNA: TGTGCCAGCAGCTTAGCGACAGGGAACAATCAGCCC.

To note about this clone: With the read ending 3 residues before the CDR3 end, the germline J gene is used to fill in that end. J is TRBJ2-2 and V is TRBV7-9; a possible D gene is TRBD1 (6 bases). The CDR3 is 15 amino acids. V shed 1 base and J shed 5 bases, with 11 bases lying between them. The germline V gene has CDR1 SEHNR and CDR2 FQNEAQ (reference sequence). CDR3 DNA (partial): TGTGCCAGCAGCTTAGAACCAGGACAGACCGGGGAG. It is translated as CASSLEPGQTGE. The CDR3, in full, reads CASSLEPGQTGELFF.

Note on this clone: The read falls 3 residues short of the CDR3 end, and the missing part is taken from the germline J gene. V is TRBV30 and J is TRBJ2-3, with 8 positions matching TRBD2. The CDR3 has 13 residues. V trimming: 6 bases; J trimming: 6 bases; junction bases outside the gene matches: 8. Germline CDR1 GTSNPN, CDR2 SVGIG (reference sequence). The sequenced CDR3 bases are TGTGCCTGTGAAGCGGGAGCGGGCGATACG. It yields the protein CACEAGAGDT. The CDR3 reads in full as CACEAGAGDTQYF.